Following are 21 T cell receptor beta chains from one sample sequenced in a study of CD8+ T cells in alopecia areata. Extraction of RNA preceded its reverse transcription into cDNA, which served as the sequencing template. TCRdb's table, derived via immunoSEQ multiplex PCR, lists solely in-frame clones and lacks some. There are around 110,000 clones in the sample, none observed a single time. Sequencing used lesional skin. These receptors came from a C3H/HeJ mouse with alopecia areata. The mouse line has the MHC haplotype H2-k.

With respect to this clone: Gene names follow the mouse nomenclature. The read terminates 4 residues before the CDR3 end, so the remaining end is supplied by the germline J gene. This chain links TRBV13-3 with TRBJ2-2; 10 bases agree with TRBD1. V dropped 0 bases and J dropped 3; count of bases not matched to a gene: 5. The CDR3 length is 17 residues. Germline CDR1 and CDR2: NNHDY and SYVADS. CDR3 bases read: TGTGCCAGCAGTGATGCATTGGGACAGGGGTACACCGGG. It codes for CASSDALGQGYTG. The whole CDR3 sequence is CASSDALGQGYTGQLYF.

This clone was detected many times. Gene names and germline refer to mouse. The CDR3 end lies 4 residues beyond the end of the read and is filled in from the germline J gene. The chain joins TRBV13-1 to TRBJ2-1, with 8 bases identical to TRBD1. The CDR3 has 14 residues. Germline-derived CDR1 and CDR2 are NSHNY and SYGAGN. CDR3 amino acids: CASSGQGGGAEQFF. Incomplete CDR3 DNA: TGTGCCAGCAGCGGACAGGGAGGGGGAGCT.

In its sample, this clone was seen a few times. The germline and genes are mouse ones. The CDR3 end falls 4 residues outside the read, so it is completed with the germline J gene. The chain employs TRBV13-1 and TRBJ2-2, with TRBD1 matching over 9 bases. CDR3 size: 15 residues. The V gene end was trimmed by 4 bases and the J gene end by 1 base; junction bases not matched to a gene: 2. Germline V gene sequence: CDR1 NSHNY, CDR2 SYGAGN. The sequenced CDR3 bases are TGTGCCAGCAGTCCGGGACAGGGAAACACCGGG. It translates to CASSPGQGNTG. The full CDR3 protein reads CASSPGQGNTGQLYF.

The sample holds a few counts of this clone. The genes are named according to mouse. The missing CDR3 end, 4 residues past where the read stops, is filled in from the germline J gene. The chain is built from TRBV14 and TRBJ2-1; the match to TRBD1 covers 9 bases. From germline, CDR1 is SGHDT and CDR2 FRDEAV. This CDR3 has 17 amino acids. The trim removed 5 bases at V and 4 bases at J, leaving 13 bases unmatched. CDR3 amino acids: CASRHPGQGGGYAEQFF. The part of the CDR3 DNA that was read is TGTGCCAGCAGACACCCGGGACAGGGAGGGGGATATGCT. The full variable domain, in which reference TRBV14 and TRBJ2-1 provide the parts outside the CDR3, is EAGVTQSPRYAVLQEGQAVSFWCDPISGHDTLYWYQQPRDQGPQLLVYFRDEAVIDNSQLPSDRFSAVRPKGTNSTLKIQSAKQGDTATYLCASRHPGQGGGYAEQFFGPGTRLTVL.

This clone has only a few counts. At residue 15, the DNA translation does not agree with TCRdb's protein; the protein displayed here is the one encoded by the DNA. Here the gene names and germline are mouse. The CDR3 DNA, read in part, is TGCACCTGCAGTGCAGATCCTGGGGCCCCCCATTCTGGAAATACG. Its translation is CTCSADPGAPHSGNT. The full CDR3 protein is CTCSADPGAPHSGNTLYF. This rearrangement joins TRBV1 to TRBJ1-3; D is perhaps TRBD1 (5 bases). The read is 3 residues too short to cover the CDR3 end, so that end is filled in from the germline J gene. Germline CDR1 NSQYPW, CDR2 LRSPGD (reference sequence). Between the trimmed V and J ends, which lost 0 bases and 0 bases, there was a span of 15 bases. The CDR3 spans 18 residues. The full variable domain, its missing parts supplied by reference TRBV1 and TRBJ1-3, is VTLLEQNPRWRLVPRGQAVNLRCILKNSQYPWMSWYQQDLQKQLQWLFTLRSPGDKEVKSLPGADYLATRVTDTELRLQVANMSQGRTLYCTCSADPGAPHSGNTLYFGEGSRLIVV.

This clone was detected a few times. Gene and germline names: mouse. CDR3 DNA, as far as it was read: TGTGCCAGCAGTCCCCCGGGACAGAGTTCCAACGAA. This encodes CASSPPGQSSNE. The entire CDR3 reads CASSPPGQSSNERLFF. The chain combines TRBV19 with TRBJ1-4; 7 bases match TRBD1. The CDR3 goes on 4 residues after the read ends, and that part is filled in from the germline J gene. V lost 4 bases and J lost 1; bases outside the gene matches: 7. Germline V CDR1 and CDR2: FNHDT, SITEND (reference sequence). The CDR3 has 16 amino acids.

This clone was seen only a few times. Gene names refer to mouse genes. The read ends 4 residues early relative to the CDR3; the germline J gene fills the gap. The chain is built from TRBV26 and TRBJ1-4, with a possible D match to TRBD1 (6 bases). The germline V gene encodes CDR1 KGHPV and CDR2 FQNQEV (reference sequence). This CDR3 is 16 amino acids long. Between the trimmed V and J ends, which lost 0 bases and 3 bases, there was a span of 11 bases. The sequenced part of the CDR3 DNA is TGTGCCAGCAGTCTGTCTTGGGACACCCCCAACGAA. Amino acid sequence: CASSLSWDTPNE. The CDR3 reads in full as CASSLSWDTPNERLFF.

A remark on this clone: Here the gene names and germline are mouse. The read ends 4 residues early relative to the CDR3; the germline J gene fills the gap. The chain has TRBV19 and TRBJ1-4, with D perhaps matching TRBD1 (5 bases). The CDR3 contains 14 residues. CDR1 and CDR2 from the germline V gene are FNHDT and SITEND (reference sequence). V dropped 3 bases and J dropped 6 bases, with 12 bases sitting between them. The CDR3 loop reads CASSTRGGDERLFF. The CDR3 DNA, read in part, is TGTGCCAGCAGTACGAGGGGAGGCGACGAA.

About this clone itself: Any gene name here is a mouse gene name. Read coverage stops 4 residues before the CDR3 terminus; the germline J gene supplies the remainder. The chain has TRBV1 and TRBJ2-4, with D unclear. The CDR3 is 14 residues long. Trimming removed 3 bases from V and 2 bases from J, with 9 bases in between. From germline, CDR1 is NSQYPW and CDR2 LRSPGD (reference sequence). CDR3 amino acids: CTCSAAGYQNTLYF. Partial CDR3 DNA: TGCACCTGCAGTGCTGCAGGCTATCAAAAC.

This clone was seen more than once but under ten times. At residue 11, the TCRdb protein and translated DNA are inconsistent; the protein given comes from the DNA. All gene names here are mouse names. The read ends 3 residues early relative to the CDR3; the germline J gene fills the gap. This sequence joins TRBV19 and TRBJ1-6, with D perhaps matching TRBD1 (6 bases). TRBJ1-6 is marked as an open reading frame, function uncertain. Germline V gives CDR1 FNHDT, CDR2 SITEND (reference sequence). CDR3 length equals 14 residues. V gave up 6 bases and J gave up 4 bases, with 11 bases separating them. CDR3 sequence: CASKTQGYNSPLYF. The CDR3 bases that were read are TGTGCCAGCAAGACACAGGGTTATAATTCGCCC.

This clone was seen only a few times. Gene labels here are mouse ones. The CDR3 end falls 4 residues outside the read, so it is completed with the germline J gene. This chain links TRBV31 with TRBJ2-7, with 7 nucleotides matching TRBD1. In germline, CDR1 is GKSSPN, CDR2 SITVG. The CDR3 extends over 13 amino acids. This chain's CDR3 is CAWSEGQKYEQYF. The DNA read from the CDR3 is TGTGCCTGGAGCGAGGGACAGAAATAT.

This clone was seen a few times. Any gene name here is a mouse gene name. The read finishes 4 residues shy of the CDR3 end, and the germline J gene is used to complete it. The chain is built from TRBV1 and TRBJ2-4; TRBD2 matches at 11 bases. The CDR3 covers 16 residues. The trim removed 3 bases at V and 0 bases at J, leaving 2 bases unmatched. Germline loops: CDR1 NSQYPW, CDR2 LRSPGD (reference sequence). The CDR3 sequence: CTCSADWGGSQNTLYF. The sequenced part of the CDR3 DNA is TGCACCTGCAGTGCTGACTGGGGGGGAAGTCAAAAC.

This clone was detected a few times. TCRdb gives a protein that differs at residue 12 from what the DNA encodes, so the protein here is translated from the DNA. Any gene name here is a mouse gene name. The CDR3 extends 3 residues past the end of the read, so its final part is completed from the germline J gene. The chain carries TRBV13-3 and TRBJ1-6; TRBD1 agrees at 7 bases. TRBJ1-6 is filed as an ORF, its function uncertain. Germline CDR1 NNHDY, CDR2 SYVADS. J was trimmed by 6 bases and V by 2 bases; bases with no gene match: 5. The CDR3 length is 15 residues. The sequenced CDR3 bases are TGTGCCAGCAGTGAATGGCAGGGGGGTAATTCGCCC. It encodes CASSEWQGGNSP. The complete CDR3 reads CASSEWQGGNSPLYF.

A remark on this clone: All gene names here are mouse names. The CDR3 loop reads CASGRLGGRAAEQFF. The CDR3 DNA, read in part, is TGTGCCAGCGGGCGCTTGGGGGGGCGCGCTGCT. The V gene is TRBV13-2, the J gene TRBJ2-1; 9 bases are a match to TRBD2. The sequence runs out 4 residues before the end of the CDR3; the remainder is reconstructed from the germline J gene. The CDR3 loop spans 15 amino acids. CDR1 is NNHNN, CDR2 SYGAGS, per germline (reference sequence). Germline trimming cut 5 bases from V and 6 bases from J; bases unmatched to any gene: 9.

Regarding this clone: The gene symbols are mouse symbols. The sequenced fragment ends 4 residues before the CDR3 boundary, so the rest is inferred from the germline J gene. The rearrangement uses TRBV13-1 and TRBJ1-2, with D possibly being TRBD1 (5 bases). Looked up from germline, CDR1 is NSHNY and CDR2 is SYGAGN. V was clipped by 5 bases and J by 0 bases, with 11 bases between them. This CDR3 region has 14 residues. Here the CDR3 reads CASRPGTPNSDYTF. Partial CDR3 DNA: TGTGCCAGCAGGCCCGGGACTCCAAACTCC.

To note about this clone: Any gene name here is a mouse gene name. The CDR3 goes on 4 residues after the read ends, and that part is filled in from the germline J gene. The chain combines TRBV13-2 with TRBJ2-5, with 7 bases lining up with TRBD1. Germline loops: CDR1 NNHNN, CDR2 SYGAGS (reference sequence). V lost 1 base and J lost 0; bases outside the gene matches: 2. This CDR3 has 15 amino acids. CDR3 protein: CASGDTGDNQDTQYF. The sequenced part of the CDR3 DNA is TGTGCCAGCGGTGATACAGGGGATAACCAAGAC.

This clone was counted between two and nine times. The germline and genes are mouse ones. The read comes to an end 4 residues before the CDR3 does, leaving the germline J gene to fill in the end. This rearrangement joins TRBV13-1 to TRBJ2-1; D remains ambiguous. Looked up from germline, CDR1 is NSHNY and CDR2 is SYGAGN. The CDR3 spans 14 residues. Trimming stripped 0 bases from V and 5 bases from J, with 9 bases between. The covered CDR3 bases are TGTGCCAGCAGTGATGCAGACCAGGATGCT. Protein sequence: CASSDADQDA. In full, the CDR3 reads CASSDADQDAEQFF.

With respect to this clone: Mouse gene names apply. The CDR3 end is not reached by the read, which stops 4 residues before it; the germline J gene fills it in. The chain has TRBV3 and TRBJ2-7; no definite D call. The CDR3 extends over 14 amino acids. Trimming removed 4 bases at V and 0 bases at J, with 10 bases between. CDR1 SNHLY and CDR2 FYNGKV come from the germline V gene (reference sequence). CDR3 bases read: TGTGCCAGCAGCTCGACAATCAGCTCCTAT. Translating it yields CASSSTISSY. The CDR3 in its entirety is CASSSTISSYEQYF.

Concerning this clone itself: The germline and genes are mouse ones. This CDR3 is CASSEHWGDQDTQYF. The sequenced CDR3 bases are TGTGCCAGCAGTGAACACTGGGGGGACCAAGAC. V usage is TRBV13-3 and J usage is TRBJ2-5; 9 bases agree with TRBD2. The read ends 4 residues before the CDR3 terminus; that terminus is restored from the germline J gene. CDR3 length: 15 residues. The junction had 2 bases not matched to a gene; V was cut back by 2 bases and J by 1 base. The V gene's germline CDR1 is NNHDY and CDR2 SYVADS. The variable domain in full, with the rest retrieved from reference TRBV13-3 and TRBJ2-5, is EAAVTQSPRSKVAVTGGKVTLSCHQTNNHDYMYWYRQDTGHGLRLIHYSYVADSTEKGDIPDGYKASRPSQENFSLILELASLSQTAVYFCASSEHWGDQDTQYFGPGTRLLVL.

A few counts support this clone. The listed genes are named as in mouse. Read data end 4 residues before the CDR3 end; the end is taken from the germline J gene. V is TRBV1 and J is TRBJ1-1; 9 nucleotides align to TRBD1. Trimming took 2 bases from V and 4 from J; bases not matched to a gene: 5. This CDR3 region has 15 residues. Germline V lookup: CDR1 NSQYPW, CDR2 LRSPGD (reference sequence). CDR3 DNA (partial): TGCACCTGCAGTGCACTCACAGGGGGCTTCACA. Protein product: CTCSALTGGFT. The full CDR3 protein is CTCSALTGGFTEVFF. The variable domain in full, completed from reference TRBV1 and TRBJ1-1, reads VTLLEQNPRWRLVPRGQAVNLRCILKNSQYPWMSWYQQDLQKQLQWLFTLRSPGDKEVKSLPGADYLATRVTDTELRLQVANMSQGRTLYCTCSALTGGFTEVFFGKGTRLTVV.

In regard to this clone: The germline and genes are mouse ones. The read finishes 4 residues shy of the CDR3 end, and the germline J gene is used to complete it. The J gene is TRBJ2-7, the V gene TRBV19, with 10 bases identical to TRBD2. The CDR3 length is 15 residues. V lost 4 bases to trimming and J lost 3 bases; unmatched junction nucleotides: 7. From germline, CDR1 is FNHDT and CDR2 SITEND (reference sequence). CDR3: CASSPQTGGFYEQYF. CDR3 DNA (partial): TGTGCCAGCAGTCCCCAGACTGGGGGGTTCTAT.